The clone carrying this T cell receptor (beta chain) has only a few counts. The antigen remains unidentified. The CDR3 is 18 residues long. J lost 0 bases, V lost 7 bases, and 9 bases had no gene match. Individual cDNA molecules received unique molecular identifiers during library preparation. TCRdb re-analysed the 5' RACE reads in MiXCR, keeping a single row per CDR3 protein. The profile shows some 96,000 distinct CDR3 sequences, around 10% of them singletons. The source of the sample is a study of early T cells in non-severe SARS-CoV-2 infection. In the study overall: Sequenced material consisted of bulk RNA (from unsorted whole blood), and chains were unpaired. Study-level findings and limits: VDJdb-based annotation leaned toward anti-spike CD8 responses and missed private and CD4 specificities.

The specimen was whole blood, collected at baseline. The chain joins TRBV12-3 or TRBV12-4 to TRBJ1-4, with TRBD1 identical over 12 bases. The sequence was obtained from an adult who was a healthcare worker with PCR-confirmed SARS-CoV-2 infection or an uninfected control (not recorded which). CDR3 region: CASTLGTGGLSTNEKLFF. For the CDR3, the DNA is TGTGCCAGCACCCTCGGGACAGGGGGCCTCTCAACTAATGAAAAACTGTTTTTT.